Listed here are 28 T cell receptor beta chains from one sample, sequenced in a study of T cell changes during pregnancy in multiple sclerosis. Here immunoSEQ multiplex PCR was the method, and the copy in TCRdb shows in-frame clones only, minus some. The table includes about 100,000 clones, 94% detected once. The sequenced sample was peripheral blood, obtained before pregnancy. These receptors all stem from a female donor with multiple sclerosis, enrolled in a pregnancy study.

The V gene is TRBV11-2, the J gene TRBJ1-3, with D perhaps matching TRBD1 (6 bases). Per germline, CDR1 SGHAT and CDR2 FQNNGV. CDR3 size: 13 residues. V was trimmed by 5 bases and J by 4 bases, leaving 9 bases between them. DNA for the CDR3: TGTGCCAGCAGCCCAGGGGTCGGAAACACCATATATTTT. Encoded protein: CASSPGVGNTIYF. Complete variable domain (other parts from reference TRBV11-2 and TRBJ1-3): EAGVAQSPRYKIIEKRQSVAFWCNPISGHATLYWYQQILGQGPKLLIQFQNNGVVDDSQLPKDRFSAERLKGVDSTLKIQPAKLEDSAVYLCASSPGVGNTIYFGEGSWLTVV.

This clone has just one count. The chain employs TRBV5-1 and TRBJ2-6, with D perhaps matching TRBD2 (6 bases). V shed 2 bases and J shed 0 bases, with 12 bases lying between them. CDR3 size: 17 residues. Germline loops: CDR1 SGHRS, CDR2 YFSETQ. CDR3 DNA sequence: TGCGCCAGCAGCTTAGGGAGGACTACCTCTGGGGCCAACGTCCTGACTTTC. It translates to CASSLGRTTSGANVLTF.

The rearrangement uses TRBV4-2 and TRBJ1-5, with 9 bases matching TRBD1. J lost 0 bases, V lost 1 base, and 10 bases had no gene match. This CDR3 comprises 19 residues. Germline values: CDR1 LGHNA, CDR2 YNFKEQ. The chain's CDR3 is CASSQAGLGQGYSNQPQHF. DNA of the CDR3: TGTGCCAGCAGCCAAGCTGGGTTGGGACAGGGTTATAGCAATCAGCCCCAGCATTTT.

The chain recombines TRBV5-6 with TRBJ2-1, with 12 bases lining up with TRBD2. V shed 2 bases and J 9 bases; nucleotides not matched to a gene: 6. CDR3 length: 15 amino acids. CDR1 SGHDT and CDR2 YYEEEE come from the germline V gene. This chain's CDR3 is CASSLWTSGIVEQFF. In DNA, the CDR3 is TGTGCCAGCAGCTTATGGACTAGCGGGATTGTTGAGCAGTTCTTC.

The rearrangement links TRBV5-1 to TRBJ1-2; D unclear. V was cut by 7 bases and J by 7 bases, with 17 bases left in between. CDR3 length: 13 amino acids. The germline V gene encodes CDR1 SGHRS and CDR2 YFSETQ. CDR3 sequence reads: CASALEGSTGYTF. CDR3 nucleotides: TGCGCCAGCGCATTGGAGGGTTCTACTGGCTACACCTTC.

The CDR3 DNA reads TGTGCCAGCAGCTTGAGGGACAGTGGCTACACCTTC. This encodes CASSLRDSGYTF. V is TRBV5-4 and J is TRBJ1-2; 7 nucleotides match TRBD1. The CDR3 runs to 12 residues. Losses at the gene ends were 1 base for V and 7 bases for J; bases not matched to a gene: 1. Looked up from germline, CDR1 is SGHNT and CDR2 is YYREEE (reference sequence). Full variable domain (remainder filled in from reference TRBV5-4 and TRBJ1-2): ETGVTQSPTHLIKTRGQQVTLRCSSQSGHNTVSWYQQALGQGPQFIFQYYREEENGRGNFPPRFSGLQFPNYSSELNVNALELDDSALYLCASSLRDSGYTFGSGTRLTVV.

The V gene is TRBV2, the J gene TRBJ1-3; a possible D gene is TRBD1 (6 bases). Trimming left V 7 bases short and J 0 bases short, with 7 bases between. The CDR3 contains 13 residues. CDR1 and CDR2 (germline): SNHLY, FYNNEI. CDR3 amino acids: CASNRDSGNTIYF. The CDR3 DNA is TGTGCCAGCAACAGGGACTCTGGAAACACCATATATTTT.

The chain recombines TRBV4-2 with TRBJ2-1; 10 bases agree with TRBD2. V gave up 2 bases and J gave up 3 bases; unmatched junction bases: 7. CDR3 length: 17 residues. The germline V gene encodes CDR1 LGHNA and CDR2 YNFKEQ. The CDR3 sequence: CASSQTGTSAYYNEQFF. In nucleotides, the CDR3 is TGTGCCAGCAGCCAAACCGGGACTAGCGCGTACTACAATGAGCAGTTCTTC.

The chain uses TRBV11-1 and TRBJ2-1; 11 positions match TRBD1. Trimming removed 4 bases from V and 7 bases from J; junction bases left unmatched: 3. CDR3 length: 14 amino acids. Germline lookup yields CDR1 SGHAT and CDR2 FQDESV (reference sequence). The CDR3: CASSWTGGGNEQFF. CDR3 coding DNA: TGTGCCAGCAGCTGGACAGGGGGCGGGAATGAGCAGTTCTTC.

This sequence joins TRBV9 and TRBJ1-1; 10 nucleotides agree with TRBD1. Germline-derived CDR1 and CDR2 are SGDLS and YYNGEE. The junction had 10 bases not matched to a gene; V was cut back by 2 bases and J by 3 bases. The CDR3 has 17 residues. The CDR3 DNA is TGTGCCAGCAGCGTCGGACAGGGGGGGGGTTTGGACACTGAAGCTTTCTTT. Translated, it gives CASSVGQGGGLDTEAFF.

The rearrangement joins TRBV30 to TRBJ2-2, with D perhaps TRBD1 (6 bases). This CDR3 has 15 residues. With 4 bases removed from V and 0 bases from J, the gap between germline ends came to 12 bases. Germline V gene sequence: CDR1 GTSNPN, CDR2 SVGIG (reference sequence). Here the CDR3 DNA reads TGTGCCTGGACCAGGGGAATTTCGAACACCGGGGAGCTGTTTTTT. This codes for CAWTRGISNTGELFF.

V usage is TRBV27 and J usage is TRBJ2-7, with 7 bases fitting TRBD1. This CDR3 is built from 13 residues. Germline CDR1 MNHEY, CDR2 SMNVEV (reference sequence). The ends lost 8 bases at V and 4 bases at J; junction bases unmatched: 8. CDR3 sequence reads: CASGPGQEYEQYF. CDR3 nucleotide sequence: TGTGCCAGCGGACCCGGACAGGAATACGAGCAGTACTTC.

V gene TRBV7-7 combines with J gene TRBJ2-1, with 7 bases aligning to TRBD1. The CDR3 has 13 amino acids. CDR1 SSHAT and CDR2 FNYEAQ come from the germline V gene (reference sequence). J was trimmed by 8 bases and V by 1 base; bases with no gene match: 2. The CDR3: CASSLDRGHEQFF. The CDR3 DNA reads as TGTGCCAGCAGCTTAGACAGGGGCCATGAGCAGTTCTTC.

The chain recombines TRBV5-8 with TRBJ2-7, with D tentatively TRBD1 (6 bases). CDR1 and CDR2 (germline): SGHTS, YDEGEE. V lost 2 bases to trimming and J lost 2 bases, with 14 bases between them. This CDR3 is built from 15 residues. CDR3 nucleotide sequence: TGTGCCAGCAGCTTTCGCGTGGACAGAGCCTACGAGCAGTACTTC. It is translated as CASSFRVDRAYEQYF.

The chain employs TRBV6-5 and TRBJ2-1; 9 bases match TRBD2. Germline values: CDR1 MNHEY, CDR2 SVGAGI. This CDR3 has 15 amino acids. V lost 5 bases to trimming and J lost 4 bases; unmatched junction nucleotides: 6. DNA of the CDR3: TGTGCCAGCAGTGTCGTACTAGCGGGTTACAATGAGCAGTTCTTC. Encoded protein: CASSVVLAGYNEQFF.

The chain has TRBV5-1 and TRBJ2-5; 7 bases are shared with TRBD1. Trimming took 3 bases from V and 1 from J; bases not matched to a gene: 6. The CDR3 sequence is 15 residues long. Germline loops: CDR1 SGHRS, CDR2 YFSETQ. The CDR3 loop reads CASSSSGTVQETQYF. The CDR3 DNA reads TGCGCCAGCAGCTCCTCCGGGACAGTCCAAGAGACCCAGTACTTC.

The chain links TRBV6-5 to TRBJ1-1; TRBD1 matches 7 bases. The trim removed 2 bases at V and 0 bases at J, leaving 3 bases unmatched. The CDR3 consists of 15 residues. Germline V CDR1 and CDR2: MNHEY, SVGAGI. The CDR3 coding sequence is TGTGCCAGCAGTTACGGGGACAGAATGAACACTGAAGCTTTCTTT. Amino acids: CASSYGDRMNTEAFF.

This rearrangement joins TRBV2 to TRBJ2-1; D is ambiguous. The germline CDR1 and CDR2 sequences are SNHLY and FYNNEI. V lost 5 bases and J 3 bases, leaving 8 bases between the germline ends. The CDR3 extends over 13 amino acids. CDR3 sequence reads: CASSSTNYNEQFF. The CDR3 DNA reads TGTGCCAGCAGTAGCACGAACTACAATGAGCAGTTCTTC.

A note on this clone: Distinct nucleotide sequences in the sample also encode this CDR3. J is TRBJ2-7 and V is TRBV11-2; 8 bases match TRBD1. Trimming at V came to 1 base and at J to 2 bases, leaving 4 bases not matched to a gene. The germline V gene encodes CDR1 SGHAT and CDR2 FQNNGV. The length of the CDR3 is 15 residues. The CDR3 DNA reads TGTGCCAGCAGCTTAGCTGGGACAGGAACCTACGAGCAGTACTTC. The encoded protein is CASSLAGTGTYEQYF.

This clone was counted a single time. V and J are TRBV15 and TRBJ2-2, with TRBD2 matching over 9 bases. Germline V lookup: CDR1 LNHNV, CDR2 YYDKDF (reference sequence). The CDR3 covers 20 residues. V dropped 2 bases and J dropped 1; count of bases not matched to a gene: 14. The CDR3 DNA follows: TGTGCCACCAGCAGAACCCTTGGCGGGAGGGGGGGTCTGAACACCGGGGAGCTGTTTTTT. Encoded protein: CATSRTLGGRGGLNTGELFF.

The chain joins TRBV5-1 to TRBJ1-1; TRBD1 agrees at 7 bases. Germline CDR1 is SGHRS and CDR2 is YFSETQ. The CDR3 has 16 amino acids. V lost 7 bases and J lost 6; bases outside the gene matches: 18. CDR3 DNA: TGCGCCAGCCGAAACCGGGACAGAGGACGTTCCGCTGAAGCTTTCTTT. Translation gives CASRNRDRGRSAEAFF.

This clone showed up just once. The CDR3 is CASSLRTGSSYNEQFF. DNA of the CDR3: TGTGCCAGCAGTCTAAGAACAGGGAGCTCCTACAATGAGCAGTTCTTC. The chain recombines TRBV27 with TRBJ2-1; D may be TRBD1 (6 bases). The germline gives CDR1 MNHEY, CDR2 SMNVEV (reference sequence). This CDR3 region has 16 residues. V shed 5 bases and J shed 0 bases, with 14 bases lying between them.

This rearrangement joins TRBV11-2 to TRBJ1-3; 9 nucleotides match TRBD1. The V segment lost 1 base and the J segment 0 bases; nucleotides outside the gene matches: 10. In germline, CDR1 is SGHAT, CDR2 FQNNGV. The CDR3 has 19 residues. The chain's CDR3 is CASSLGRWDRAFSGNTIYF. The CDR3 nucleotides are TGTGCCAGCAGCTTAGGAAGGTGGGACAGGGCTTTCTCTGGAAACACCATATATTTT.

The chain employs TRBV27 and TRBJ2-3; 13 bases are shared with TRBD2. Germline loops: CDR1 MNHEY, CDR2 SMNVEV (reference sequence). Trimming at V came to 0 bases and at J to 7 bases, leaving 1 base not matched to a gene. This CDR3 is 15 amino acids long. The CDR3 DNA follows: TGTGCCAGCAGTTTATCGGGACTAGCGGGATATACGCAGTATTTT. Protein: CASSLSGLAGYTQYF.

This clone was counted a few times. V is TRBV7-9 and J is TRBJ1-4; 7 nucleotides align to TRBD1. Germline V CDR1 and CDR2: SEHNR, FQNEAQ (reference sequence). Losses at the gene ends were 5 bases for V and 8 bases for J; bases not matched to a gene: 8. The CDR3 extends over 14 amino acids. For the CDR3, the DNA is TGTGCCAGCAGCCACCGGGACAGACACGAAAAACTGTTTTTT. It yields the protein CASSHRDRHEKLFF.

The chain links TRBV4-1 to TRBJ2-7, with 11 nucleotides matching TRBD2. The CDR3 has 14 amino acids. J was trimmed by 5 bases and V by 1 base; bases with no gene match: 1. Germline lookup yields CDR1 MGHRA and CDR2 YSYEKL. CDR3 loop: CASSQGGLADEQYF. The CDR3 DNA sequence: TGCGCCAGCAGCCAAGGGGGACTAGCGGACGAGCAGTACTTC.

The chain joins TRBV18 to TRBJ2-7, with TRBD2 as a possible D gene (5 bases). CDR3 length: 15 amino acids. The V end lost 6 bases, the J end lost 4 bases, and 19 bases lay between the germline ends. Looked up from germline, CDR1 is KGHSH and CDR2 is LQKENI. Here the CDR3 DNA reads TGTGCCAGCTCGCCAACACAGTTGCGAGGGTACGAGCAGTACTTC. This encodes CASSPTQLRGYEQYF. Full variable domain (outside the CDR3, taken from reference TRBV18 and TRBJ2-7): NAGVMQNPRHLVRRRGQEARLRCSPMKGHSHVYWYRQLPEEGLKFMVYLQKENIIDESGMPKERFSAEFPKEGPSILRIQQVVRGDSAAYFCASSPTQLRGYEQYFGPGTRLTVT.

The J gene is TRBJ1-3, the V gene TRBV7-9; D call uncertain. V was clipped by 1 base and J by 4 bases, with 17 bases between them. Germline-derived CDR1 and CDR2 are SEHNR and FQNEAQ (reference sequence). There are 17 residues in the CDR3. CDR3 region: CASSLGRRELRGNTIYF. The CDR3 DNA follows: TGTGCCAGCAGCTTAGGGAGACGGGAACTCCGGGGAAACACCATATATTTT.